This passage covers 12 T cell receptor beta chains from one sample sequenced in a study of cytomegalovirus exposure and HLA in healthy donors. It was with 60 Vbeta and 13 Jbeta primers that the PCR ran. Libraries were prepared by immunoSEQ multiplex PCR; TCRdb keeps only in-frame clonotypes and omits some of them. The sample consists of about 250,000 clones, 75% to 90% of them appearing once. The sequenced sample was PBMCs. These receptors were collected from a girl aged 2 to 9 in good health and CMV-seronegative.

The gene calls are TRBV29-1 and TRBJ2-2; 7 bases fit TRBD2. V dropped 6 bases and J dropped 0; count of bases not matched to a gene: 10. CDR1 and CDR2 (germline): SQVTM, ANQGSEA. The CDR3 runs to 16 residues. DNA for the CDR3: TGCAGCGTCGGGGGGAGACAGCGGCCGAACACCGGGGAGCTGTTTTTT. It translates to CSVGGRQRPNTGELFF.

The rearrangement links TRBV15 to TRBJ2-5; 8 bases match TRBD1. With V trimmed by 3 bases and J by 6 bases, 6 bases remained unmatched. The CDR3 totals 14 residues. The germline CDR1 and CDR2 sequences are LNHNV and YYDKDF (reference sequence). The CDR3 loop is CATSRDRAEKTQYF. CDR3 bases: TGTGCCACCAGCAGGGACAGGGCAGAGAAGACCCAGTACTTC.

This clone was counted between two and nine times. The chain combines TRBV20-1 with TRBJ2-5; D unclear. The germline V gene has CDR1 DFQATT and CDR2 SNEGSKA (reference sequence). The CDR3 runs to 11 residues. V gave up 1 base and J gave up 5 bases, with 5 bases separating them. CDR3 in DNA: TGCAGTGCTAGAGTCTCGGAGACCCAGTACTTC. The encoded protein is CSARVSETQYF.

V usage is TRBV9 and J usage is TRBJ2-5; the match to TRBD2 covers 9 bases. Looked up from germline, CDR1 is SGDLS and CDR2 is YYNGEE. This CDR3 contains 16 residues. J gave up 5 bases and V 3 bases, and 11 bases lay outside the gene matches. In nucleotides, the CDR3 is TGTGCCAGCAGCGCAACCAGCGGGGGGACGGGTGAGACCCAGTACTTC. Residues: CASSATSGGTGETQYF.

This clone was detected only once. The rearrangement uses TRBV28 and TRBJ1-4; no definite D call. CDR3 length equals 12 residues. V lost 6 bases and J lost 4, with 6 bases in between. Germline CDR1 and CDR2: MDHEN and SYDVKM. The CDR3 spells CASSLGNEKLFF. The CDR3 bases are TGTGCCAGCAGCCTCGGTAATGAAAAACTGTTTTTT.

This chain joins TRBV7-9 and TRBJ1-1; 12 nucleotides align to TRBD1. Trimming took 2 bases from V and 3 from J; bases not matched to a gene: 4. CDR1 is SEHNR and CDR2 is FQNEAQ in the germline V gene (reference sequence). The CDR3 spans 16 residues. This chain's CDR3 is CASSLLGTGGYTEAFF. The DNA of the CDR3 is TGTGCCAGCAGCTTACTTGGGACAGGGGGCTACACTGAAGCTTTCTTT.

This chain joins TRBV5-1 and TRBJ2-3; possibly TRBD1 for D (6 bases). Germline assignment: CDR1 SGHRS and CDR2 YFSETQ. V gave up 0 bases and J gave up 5 bases, with 22 bases separating them. This CDR3 has 18 residues. In DNA form, the CDR3 reads TGCGCCAGCAGCTTGGATCTACCGACAGGTTTTGAGGGAGATACGCAGTATTTT. It is translated as CASSLDLPTGFEGDTQYF.

For the CDR3, the DNA is TGTGCCAGCAGTTTATGGGGAGCGGGGGTGACGGGAGAGACCCAGTACTTC. It codes for CASSLWGAGVTGETQYF. The rearrangement uses TRBV27 and TRBJ2-5, with 8 bases that match TRBD2. After removal of 1 base from V and 4 bases from J, the junction contained 11 bases not matched to a gene. The CDR3 is 17 residues long. The V gene's germline CDR1 is MNHEY and CDR2 SMNVEV (reference sequence).

The rearrangement uses TRBV27 and TRBJ1-6; no reliable D call. Germline lookup yields CDR1 MNHEY and CDR2 SMNVEV (reference sequence). The CDR3 length is 12 residues. V dropped 5 bases and J dropped 9 bases, with 8 bases sitting between them. CDR3 in DNA: TGTGCCAGCAGTCCCCCTCGTTCACCCCTCCACTTT. Its protein product is CASSPPRSPLHF.

The genes are TRBV28 and TRBJ1-1; no firm D call. Germline values: CDR1 MDHEN, CDR2 SYDVKM. Trimming removed 7 bases at V and 6 bases at J, with 15 bases between. This CDR3 contains 13 residues. DNA for the CDR3: TGTGCCAGCATTCTACCGGGATCCGCTGAAGCTTTCTTT. Its translation is CASILPGSAEAFF.

This clone came up once. The chain is built from TRBV30 and TRBJ1-3, with D unclear. The CDR3 is 14 residues long. The V end was cut by 2 bases, the J end by 3 bases, with 11 bases between. Germline CDR1 GTSNPN, CDR2 SVGIG (reference sequence). The CDR3 DNA follows: TGTGCCTGGAGTTTGGAGGCGAGTGGAAACACCATATATTTT. The encoded protein is CAWSLEASGNTIYF.

The chain carries TRBV19 and TRBJ2-1; tentative D call: TRBD1 (6 bases). The CDR3 is made up of 15 amino acids. The germline V gene has CDR1 LNHDA and CDR2 SQIVND (reference sequence). V was trimmed by 2 bases and J by 2 bases, leaving 10 bases between them. The CDR3 is CASSIRDTTYNEQFF. The CDR3 DNA reads TGTGCCAGTAGTATAAGGGACACAACCTACAATGAGCAGTTCTTC.